Presented here are 5 T cell receptor beta chains from one specimen sequenced in a study of cytotoxic CD8 clonotypes in ibrutinib-treated CLL. Profiling relied on immunoSEQ multiplex PCR, and the TCRdb table lists in-frame clones only, not all of them. The table includes fewer than 400,000 clones, 67% detected once. The input for sequencing was PBMCs, taken after 36 months of ibrutinib treatment. The receptors here all came from a human donor with chronic lymphocytic leukemia.

The CDR3 nucleotides read TGCAGCGTATCAGAGCGGGAGGGCCGGTATGAGCAGTTCTTC. Protein product: CSVSEREGRYEQFF. J is TRBJ2-1 and V is TRBV29-1; 10 bases fit TRBD2. Germline V gene sequence: CDR1 SQVTM, CDR2 ANQGSEA. This CDR3 is built from 14 residues. J lost 8 bases, V lost 6 bases, and 10 bases had no gene match.

This clone came up a few times. This chain uses TRBV30 with TRBJ1-2; D call uncertain. From germline, CDR1 is GTSNPN and CDR2 SVGIG (reference sequence). This CDR3 is 11 amino acids long. V was shortened by 5 bases and J by 3 bases, with 7 bases between the two germline ends. The CDR3 coding sequence is TGTGCCTGGGGGAGGTACTATGGCTACACCTTC. The encoded protein is CAWGRYYGYTF.

In its sample, this clone was seen a few times. V and J are TRBV7-6 and TRBJ1-2, with D maybe TRBD1 (6 bases). The CDR3 loop spans 15 amino acids. The V end was cut by 1 base, the J end by 7 bases, with 16 bases between. Germline CDR1 is SGHVS and CDR2 is FNYEAQ. The CDR3 DNA sequence: TGTGCCAGCAGCTTAGGGCCAGGGGCGGGAAGTGGCTACACCTTC. Residues: CASSLGPGAGSGYTF.

This clone appeared once. The chain links TRBV27 to TRBJ2-1; 13 bases agree with TRBD2. Trimming removed 4 bases from V and 10 bases from J; junction bases left unmatched: 10. This CDR3 is 16 amino acids long. Germline CDR1 MNHEY, CDR2 SMNVEV (reference sequence). CDR3 sequence: CASSYGTSGVSEEQFF. As DNA, the CDR3 is TGTGCCAGCAGTTACGGGACTAGCGGGGTCTCGGAGGAGCAGTTCTTC.

The chain couples TRBV7-3 to TRBJ1-1, with 8 bases fitting TRBD1. Germline-derived CDR1 and CDR2 are SGHTA and FQGTGA. J was trimmed by 1 base and V by 5 bases; bases with no gene match: 6. The CDR3 has 15 residues. The CDR3 loop reads CASSPYRGENTEAFF. Here the CDR3 DNA reads TGTGCCAGCAGCCCCTACAGGGGGGAGAACACTGAAGCTTTCTTT.